The clone carrying this TCR beta chain has just a few counts. Its target is not known. This entry comes from a study of T cell responses to AZD1222 COVID-19 vaccine. On the study more broadly: Pooled in the analysis were second doses at about 4 or about 12 weeks.

In germline, CDR1 is MDHEN, CDR2 SYDVKM. V was trimmed by 2 bases and J by 4 bases, leaving 8 bases between them. This CDR3 spans 13 amino acids. Study-wide findings and caveats: When two AZD1222 doses had been given, Spike-specific TCR breadth and depth rose. Reportedly, nearly half of unique spike TCRs recognized epitopes outside B.1.351/B.1.1.7 mutations. A mostly white British donor set with more females was recruited, and clonal diversity was possibly underestimated.

Sequenced by immunoSEQ multiplex PCR; TCRdb stores in-frame clones only, minus some. The sample lists 150,000 to 200,000 clones; around 87% were seen once. The chain combines TRBV28 with TRBJ1-2; D uncertain. The source is an adult in good health. The sequencing here drew on peripheral blood, taken on day 0 of AZD1222 vaccination. CDR3 in amino acids: CASSLPGSYGYTF. DNA of the CDR3: TGTGCCAGCAGTTTACCGGGCAGCTATGGCTACACCTTC.